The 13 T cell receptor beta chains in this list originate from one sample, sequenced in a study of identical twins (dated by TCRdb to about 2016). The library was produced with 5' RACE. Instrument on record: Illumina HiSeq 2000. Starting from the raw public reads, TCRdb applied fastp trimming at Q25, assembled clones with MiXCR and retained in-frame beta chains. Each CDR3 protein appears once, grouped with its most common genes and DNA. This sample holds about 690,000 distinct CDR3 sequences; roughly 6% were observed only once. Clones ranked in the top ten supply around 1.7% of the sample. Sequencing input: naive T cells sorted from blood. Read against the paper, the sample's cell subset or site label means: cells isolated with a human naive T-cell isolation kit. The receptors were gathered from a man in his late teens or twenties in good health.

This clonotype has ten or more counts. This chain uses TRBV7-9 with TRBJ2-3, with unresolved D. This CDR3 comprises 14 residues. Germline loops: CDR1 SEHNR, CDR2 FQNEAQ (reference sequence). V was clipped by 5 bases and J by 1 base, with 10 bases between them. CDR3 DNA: TGTGCCAGCAGCCCGCTGGTAGGCACAGATACGCAGTATTTT. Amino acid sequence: CASSPLVGTDTQYF.

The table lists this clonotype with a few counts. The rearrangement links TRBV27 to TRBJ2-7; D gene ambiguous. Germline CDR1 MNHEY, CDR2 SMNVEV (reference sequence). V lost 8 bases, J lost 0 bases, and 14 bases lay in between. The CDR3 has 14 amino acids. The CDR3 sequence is CASRPGVSSYEQYF. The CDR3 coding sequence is TGTGCCAGCCGCCCGGGCGTTAGCTCCTACGAGCAGTACTTC.

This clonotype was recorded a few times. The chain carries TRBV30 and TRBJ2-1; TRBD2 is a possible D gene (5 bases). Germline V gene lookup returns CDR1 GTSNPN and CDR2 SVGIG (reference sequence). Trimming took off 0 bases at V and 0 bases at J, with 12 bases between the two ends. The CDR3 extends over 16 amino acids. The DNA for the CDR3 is TGTGCCTGGAGTGTACCAGCGGAGAGCTCCTACAATGAGCAGTTCTTC. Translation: CAWSVPAESSYNEQFF.

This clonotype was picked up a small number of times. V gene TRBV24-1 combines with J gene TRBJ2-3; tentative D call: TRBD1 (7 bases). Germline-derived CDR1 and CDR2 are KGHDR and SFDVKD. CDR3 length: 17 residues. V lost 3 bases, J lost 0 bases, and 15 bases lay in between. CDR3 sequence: CATSDPRRDSSTDTQYF. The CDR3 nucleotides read TGTGCCACCAGTGATCCCCGGCGGGACAGTAGCACAGATACGCAGTATTTT.

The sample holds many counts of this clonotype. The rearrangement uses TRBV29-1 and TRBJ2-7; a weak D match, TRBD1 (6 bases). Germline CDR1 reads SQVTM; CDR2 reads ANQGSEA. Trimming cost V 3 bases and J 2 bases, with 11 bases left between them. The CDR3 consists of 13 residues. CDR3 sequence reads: CSVEGAAAYEQYF. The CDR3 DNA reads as TGCAGCGTTGAGGGGGCGGCAGCCTACGAGCAGTACTTC.

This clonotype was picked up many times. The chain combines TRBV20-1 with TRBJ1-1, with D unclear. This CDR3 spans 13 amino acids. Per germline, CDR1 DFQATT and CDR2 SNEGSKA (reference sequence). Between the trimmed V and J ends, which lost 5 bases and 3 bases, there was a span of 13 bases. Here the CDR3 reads CSALGLGDTEAFF. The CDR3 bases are TGCAGTGCTCTAGGCCTCGGGGACACTGAAGCTTTCTTT.

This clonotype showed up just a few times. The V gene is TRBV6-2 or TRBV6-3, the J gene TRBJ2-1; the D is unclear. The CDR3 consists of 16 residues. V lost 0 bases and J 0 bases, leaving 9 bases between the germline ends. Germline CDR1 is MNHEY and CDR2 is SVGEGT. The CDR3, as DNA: TGTGCCAGCAGTTACTCTGCAGTTTACTCCTACAATGAGCAGTTCTTC. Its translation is CASSYSAVYSYNEQFF.

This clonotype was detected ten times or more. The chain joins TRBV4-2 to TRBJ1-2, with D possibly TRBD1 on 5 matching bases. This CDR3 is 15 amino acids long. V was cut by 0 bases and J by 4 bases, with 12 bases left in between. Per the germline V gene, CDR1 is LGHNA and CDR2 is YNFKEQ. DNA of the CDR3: TGTGCCAGCAGCCAAGATCTTAGCACAGGCTATGGCTACACCTTC. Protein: CASSQDLSTGYGYTF.

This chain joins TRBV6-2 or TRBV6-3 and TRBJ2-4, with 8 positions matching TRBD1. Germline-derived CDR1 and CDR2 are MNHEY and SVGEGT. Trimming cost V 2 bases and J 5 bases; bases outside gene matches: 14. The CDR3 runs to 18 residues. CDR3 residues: CASSYGTGRLDRENIQYF. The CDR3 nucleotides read TGTGCCAGCAGTTACGGGACAGGAAGACTTGATCGGGAAAACATTCAGTACTTC.

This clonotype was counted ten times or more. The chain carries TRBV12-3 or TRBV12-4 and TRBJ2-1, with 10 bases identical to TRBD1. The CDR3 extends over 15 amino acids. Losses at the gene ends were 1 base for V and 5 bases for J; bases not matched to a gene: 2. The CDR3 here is CASSLGQGADNEQFF. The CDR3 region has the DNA TGTGCCAGCAGTTTAGGACAGGGGGCCGACAATGAGCAGTTCTTC.

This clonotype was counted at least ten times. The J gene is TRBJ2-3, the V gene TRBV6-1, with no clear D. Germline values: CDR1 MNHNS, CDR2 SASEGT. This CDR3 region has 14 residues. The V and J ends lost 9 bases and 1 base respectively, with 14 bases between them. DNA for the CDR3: TGTGCCAGTTGGTCGGTTCCTGGCACAGATACGCAGTATTTT. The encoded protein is CASWSVPGTDTQYF.

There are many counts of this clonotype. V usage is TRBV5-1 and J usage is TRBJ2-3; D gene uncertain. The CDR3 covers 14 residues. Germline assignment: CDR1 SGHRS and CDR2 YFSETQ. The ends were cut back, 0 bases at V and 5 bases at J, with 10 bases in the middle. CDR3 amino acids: CASSLELTQDTQYF. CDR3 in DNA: TGCGCCAGCAGCTTGGAACTAACGCAAGATACGCAGTATTTT.

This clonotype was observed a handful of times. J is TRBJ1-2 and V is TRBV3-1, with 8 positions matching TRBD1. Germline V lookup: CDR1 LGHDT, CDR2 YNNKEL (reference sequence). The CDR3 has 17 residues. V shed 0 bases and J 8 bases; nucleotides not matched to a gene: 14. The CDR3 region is CASSQDPTGEMSRGYTF. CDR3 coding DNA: TGTGCCAGCAGCCAAGATCCGACAGGGGAAATGAGTAGGGGCTACACCTTC.